Shown below are 14 T cell receptor beta chains from a single sample sequenced in a study of T cell responses to AZD1222 COVID-19 vaccine. TCRdb keeps only in-frame clones here, not all; method: immunoSEQ multiplex PCR. In the table there are tens of thousands of clones, around 80% of which are singletons. Material: peripheral blood, obtained 28 days after the second AZD1222 dose. These TCRs come from an adult who received the AZD1222 COVID-19 vaccine.

This chain links TRBV28 with TRBJ1-3; D might be TRBD1 (5 bases). V was clipped by 7 bases and J by 0 bases, with 13 bases between them. Germline values: CDR1 MDHEN, CDR2 SYDVKM. The CDR3 consists of 15 residues. In DNA form, the CDR3 reads TGTGCCAGCACCAGGGACTTATCCTCTGGAAACACCATATATTTT. Its translation is CASTRDLSSGNTIYF.

The rearrangement joins TRBV11-2 to TRBJ2-2, with 7 nucleotides matching TRBD1. CDR3 size: 13 residues. From germline, CDR1 is SGHAT and CDR2 FQNNGV. The V segment lost 4 bases and the J segment 6 bases; nucleotides outside the gene matches: 2. In DNA, the CDR3 is TGTGCCAGCAGCTCACAGGGGCCCGGGGAGCTGTTTTTT. Its protein product is CASSSQGPGELFF.

The chain combines TRBV20-1 with TRBJ2-1, with unresolved D. The CDR3 is 11 residues long. Germline-derived CDR1 and CDR2 are DFQATT and SNEGSKA (reference sequence). V lost 6 bases, J lost 7 bases, and 10 bases lay in between. The CDR3 DNA reads TGCAGTGCCCCTCACCAAAATGAGCAGTTCTTC. It codes for CSAPHQNEQFF.

This sequence joins TRBV3-1 (or the pseudogene TRBV3-2) and TRBJ2-7, with D possibly being TRBD2 (6 bases). V was pared by 4 bases and J by 6 bases, with 16 bases between. Germline-derived CDR1 and CDR2 are LGHDT and YNNKEL (reference sequence). The CDR3 runs to 14 residues. The CDR3 spells CASSPLRRVGEQYV. The CDR3 DNA reads as TGTGCCAGCAGCCCCCTCAGGAGGGTGGGCGAGCAGTACGTC.

V usage is TRBV7-3 and J usage is TRBJ2-1; D is perhaps TRBD1 (6 bases). V shed 1 base and J shed 0 bases, with 7 bases lying between them. CDR1 and CDR2 from the germline V gene are SGHTA and FQGTGA. This CDR3 is built from 15 residues. The CDR3 sequence: CASSLNRASYNEQFF. DNA for the CDR3: TGTGCCAGCAGCTTAAACAGGGCCTCCTACAATGAGCAGTTCTTC. Full variable domain (rest looked up from reference TRBV7-3 and TRBJ2-1): GAGVSQTPSNKVTEKGKYVELRCDPISGHTALYWYRQSLGQGPEFLIYFQGTGAADDSGLPNDRFFAVRPEGSVSTLKIQRTERGDSAVYLCASSLNRASYNEQFFGPGTRLTVL.

The V and J genes are TRBV3-1 (or the pseudogene TRBV3-2) and TRBJ1-2, with D unresolved. Germline CDR1 LGHDT, CDR2 YNNKEL (reference sequence). The CDR3 sequence is 12 residues long. Trimming took off 5 bases at V and 4 bases at J, with 8 bases between the two ends. The CDR3 DNA reads as TGTGCCAGCAGCGGACCGCTCTATGGCTACACCTTC. The encoded protein is CASSGPLYGYTF.

This clone has a handful of counts. The gene calls are TRBV4-1 and TRBJ2-2; 8 nucleotides agree with TRBD1. V lost 3 bases, J lost 6 bases, and 0 bases stayed unmatched. Germline V gene lookup returns CDR1 MGHRA and CDR2 YSYEKL. The CDR3 covers 13 residues. The CDR3 bases are TGCGCCAGCAGCCAGACAGGGGCCGGGGAGCTGTTTTTT. It encodes CASSQTGAGELFF.

This clone has just a few counts. The chain recombines TRBV5-4 with TRBJ2-6; 10 nucleotides line up with TRBD1. Germline CDR1 reads SGHNT; CDR2 reads YYREEE (reference sequence). CDR3 length equals 18 residues. V shed 4 bases, J shed 3 bases, and the junction held 10 bases outside the gene matches. Here the CDR3 reads CASSPRRTGGYGANVLTF. CDR3 DNA sequence: TGTGCCAGCAGCCCAAGAAGGACAGGGGGGTATGGGGCCAACGTCCTGACTTTC.

This clone was detected a few times. This chain connects TRBV28 to TRBJ2-4; D may match TRBD1 or TRBD2 (5 bases each). The germline gives CDR1 MDHEN, CDR2 SYDVKM. Trimming removed 4 bases at V and 8 bases at J, with 18 bases between. This CDR3 is 15 amino acids long. CDR3 DNA sequence: TGTGCCAGCAGTTCCTCCGGGACGATGGGGGACATTCAGTACTTC. It translates to CASSSSGTMGDIQYF.

V is TRBV7-2 and J is TRBJ2-5, with 11 bases that match TRBD2. CDR3 length: 16 residues. With V trimmed by 6 bases and J by 1 base, 7 bases remained unmatched. Per the germline V gene, CDR1 is SGHTA and CDR2 is FQGNSA. The CDR3 DNA follows: TGTGCCAGCAGACCTGAACTAGCGGGAGCCCAAGAGACCCAGTACTTC. This sequence encodes CASRPELAGAQETQYF.

This chain connects TRBV11-1 to TRBJ2-5, with TRBD2 matching 10 bases. V shed 1 base, J shed 4 bases, and the junction held 3 bases outside the gene matches. CDR1 SGHAT and CDR2 FQDESV come from the germline V gene (reference sequence). CDR3 length: 15 residues. The CDR3 reads CASSLVPSGRETQYF. Written as DNA, the CDR3 is TGTGCCAGCAGCTTAGTCCCTAGCGGGAGAGAGACCCAGTACTTC.

Worth noting for this clone: A junction boundary mismatches the germline segment, possibly from a read error. V is TRBV2 and J is TRBJ1-5, with 7 bases lining up with TRBD1. Germline V lookup: CDR1 SNHLY, CDR2 FYNNEI. There are 15 residues in the CDR3. The CDR3 nucleotides read TGTGCCAGCGGTGAGACAGGGTATAGCAATCAGCCCCAGCATTTT. This codes for CASGETGYSNQPQHF. Full variable domain (missing parts from reference TRBV2 and TRBJ1-5): EPEVTQTPSHQVTQMGQEVILRCVPISNHLYFYWYRQILGQKVEFLVSFYNNEISEKSEIFDDQFSVERPDGSNFTLKIRSTKLEDSAMYFCASGETGYSNQPQHFGDGTRLSIL.

The chain has TRBV12-3 or TRBV12-4 and TRBJ1-3, with D unresolved. The germline V and J ends were trimmed by 1 base and 12 bases, with 4 bases remaining between them. This CDR3 is built from 10 residues. The CDR3 region is CASSLGGIYF. In nucleotides, the CDR3 is TGTGCCAGCAGTTTAGGGGGCATATATTTT.

The rearrangement joins TRBV4-2 to TRBJ2-5; 9 nucleotides match TRBD2. The CDR3 runs 16 residues. Germline assignment: CDR1 LGHNA and CDR2 YNFKEQ. The ends lost 1 base at V and 5 bases at J; junction bases unmatched: 8. The CDR3 loop is CASSQGRAGGLETQYF. CDR3 in DNA: TGTGCCAGCAGCCAAGGTAGAGCGGGGGGCCTGGAGACCCAGTACTTC.